This T cell receptor beta chain appears in the sequencing data of a study of blood T cell repertoires in COVID-19. Study background: Acute and convalescent COVID-19 specimens originated in the United States, Italy and Spain. T cells, B-cell-depleted T cells, or PBMCs supplied cDNA or gDNA.

This CDR3 contains 15 residues. Germline trimming cut 8 bases from V and 2 bases from J; bases unmatched to any gene: 3. The germline V gene has CDR1 MNHEY and CDR2 SVGAGI. As handled by the study authors: Using reference gene primer amplification, nucleated cell counts were estimated. TCRdb's table, derived via immunoSEQ multiplex PCR, lists solely in-frame clones and lacks some. V and J calls plus clone size are reproduced from that table; the DNA served to infer D and trimming. The table has under 250,000 clones, 80% to 85% seen once; the top ten hold approximately 4.4%. Source material: peripheral blood. V and J are TRBV6-5 and TRBJ2-6; 10 nucleotides match TRBD2. This receptor was taken from a man in his forties or fifties with active or convalescent COVID-19. CDR3 residues: CASGLAVTGANVLTF. CDR3 nucleotides: TGTGCCAGCGGACTAGCGGTCACTGGGGCCAACGTCCTGACTTTC.